These 5 T cell receptor beta chains came from one sample sequenced in a study of cytomegalovirus exposure and HLA in healthy donors. The PCR made use of 60 Vbeta and 13 Jbeta primers. Sequencing used immunoSEQ multiplex PCR; TCRdb keeps in-frame clones, though not all of them. In the table there are 120,000 to 150,000 clones, approximately 80% of which are singletons. Input material: PBMCs. The source of these receptors is a male donor in good health and CMV-seronegative.

This clone was seen once. The chain recombines TRBV25-1 with TRBJ2-5, with TRBD1 identical over 7 bases. Germline V gene data show CDR1 as MGHDK and CDR2 as SYGVNS. The CDR3 has 15 amino acids. V lost 5 bases and J lost 3; bases outside the gene matches: 9. CDR3 protein: CASSRQGRGEETQYF. The DNA for the CDR3 is TGTGCCAGCAGTAGACAGGGAAGGGGTGAAGAGACCCAGTACTTC.

In DNA, the CDR3 is TGTGCCAGCAGGGGCGGGGCTGGGGATACGCAGTATTTT. Amino acids: CASRGGAGDTQYF. The rearrangement uses TRBV2 and TRBJ2-3; TRBD2 is a possible D gene (6 bases). V lost 6 bases, J lost 6 bases, and 13 bases lay in between. The CDR3 sequence is 13 residues long. Per germline, CDR1 SNHLY and CDR2 FYNNEI.

The chain carries TRBV29-1 and TRBJ2-2; possible D gene TRBD2, 5 bases. This CDR3 has 14 residues. Trimming shortened V by 2 bases and J by 7 bases, and 14 bases separated the two germline ends. CDR1 is SQVTM, CDR2 ANQGSEA, per germline. CDR3 protein: CSVERDTTRGELFF. DNA of the CDR3: TGCAGCGTTGAACGGGATACCACACGCGGGGAGCTGTTTTTT.

The V gene is TRBV6-1, the J gene TRBJ1-3; D unresolved. Germline values: CDR1 MNHNS, CDR2 SASEGT. V was trimmed by 2 bases and J by 4 bases, leaving 15 bases between them. The CDR3 extends over 16 amino acids. CDR3 in DNA: TGTGCCAGCAGTGAAATCGGGTCGTCAACGGGAAACACCATATATTTT. Protein sequence: CASSEIGSSTGNTIYF.

The chain carries TRBV7-2 and TRBJ2-2; the D gene is possibly TRBD1 (6 bases). CDR1 is SGHTA and CDR2 is FQGNSA in the germline V gene. The CDR3 has 16 residues. V was shortened by 3 bases and J by 6 bases, with 17 bases between the two germline ends. The chain's CDR3 is CASSLLTGTKPGELFF. CDR3 in DNA: TGTGCCAGCAGCTTGTTAACCGGGACAAAACCCGGGGAGCTGTTTTTT.